This entry features one T cell receptor (beta chain) sequence. Its target is unknown. These data come from a study of post-analysis software for immune sequencing data. Study observations and caveats: Five or six TRBV segments, TRBV5-6, TRBV5-1 and TRBV20-1 among them, were found more frequent in patients than controls.

The TCR beta cDNA libraries carried unique molecular identifiers. TCRdb re-called the PCR reads with MiXCR, one entry per CDR3 protein. This sample has more than 500,000 distinct CDR3 sequences; around a third occur once, and the top ten carry less than 6%. Per germline, CDR1 SGHRS and CDR2 YFSETQ. V dropped 5 bases and J dropped 5 bases, with 16 bases sitting between them. CDR3 size: 15 residues. The sample was blood. The receptor was derived from a girl aged 2-17 years with multiple sclerosis. This chain uses TRBV5-1 with TRBJ1-4; a weak D match, TRBD1 (5 bases). The CDR3 DNA sequence: TGCGCCAGCAGGGAACGACAGAACTCAAATGAAAAACTGTTTTTT. Translating gives CASRERQNSNEKLFF.